This T cell receptor beta chain was sequenced for a study of T cell responses to AZD1222 COVID-19 vaccine. Findings of the study overall: White British donors predominated, females outnumbered males, and clonal diversity was possibly underestimated. Two doses of AZD1222 preceded a rise in Spike-specific TCR breadth and depth. Sampled repertoires all dated from after the peak T cell response. Epitopes outside B.1.351 and B.1.1.7 mutated regions reportedly drew nearly half of spike TCRs.

Concerning this clone: The antigen remains undetermined.

The CDR3 is 16 residues long. Germline-derived CDR1 and CDR2 are LNHDA and SQIVND (reference sequence). V lost 9 bases, J lost 1 base, and 18 bases lay in between. The table came from immunoSEQ multiplex PCR; TCRdb's copy has only in-frame clones and leaves some out. This sample carries some 150,000 clones, 87% of them seen once, and the ten largest clones take roughly 9.7%. Sequenced material: peripheral blood, taken 28 days after the second AZD1222 dose. The J gene is TRBJ1-4, the V gene TRBV19, with D unclear. The TCR was taken from an adult who received the AZD1222 COVID-19 vaccine. The DNA of the CDR3 is TGTGCCAGCGCCTCTAGGGCGCGGATAACTAATGAAAAACTGTTTTTT. Encoded protein: CASASRARITNEKLFF.